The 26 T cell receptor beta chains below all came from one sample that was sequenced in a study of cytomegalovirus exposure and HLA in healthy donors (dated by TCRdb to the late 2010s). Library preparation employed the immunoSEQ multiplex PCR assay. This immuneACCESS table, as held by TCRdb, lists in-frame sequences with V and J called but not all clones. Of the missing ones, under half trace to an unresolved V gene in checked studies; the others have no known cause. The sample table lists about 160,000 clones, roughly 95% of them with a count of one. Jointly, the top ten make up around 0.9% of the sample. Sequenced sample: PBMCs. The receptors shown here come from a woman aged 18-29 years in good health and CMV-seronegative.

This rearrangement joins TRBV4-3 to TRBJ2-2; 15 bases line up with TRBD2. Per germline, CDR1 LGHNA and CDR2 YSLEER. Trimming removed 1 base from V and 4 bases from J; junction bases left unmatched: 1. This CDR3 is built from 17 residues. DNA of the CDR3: TGCGCCAGCAGCCAAGGGACTAGCGGGGGGGGCACCGGGGAGCTGTTTTTT. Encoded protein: CASSQGTSGGGTGELFF.

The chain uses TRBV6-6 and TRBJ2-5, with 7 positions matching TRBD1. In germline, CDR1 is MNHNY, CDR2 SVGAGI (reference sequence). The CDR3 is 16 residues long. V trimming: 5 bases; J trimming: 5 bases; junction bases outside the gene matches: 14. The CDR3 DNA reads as TGTGCCAGCAGTCCCCGAGGGGGCACTATGGGGGAGACCCAGTACTTC. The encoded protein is CASSPRGGTMGETQYF.

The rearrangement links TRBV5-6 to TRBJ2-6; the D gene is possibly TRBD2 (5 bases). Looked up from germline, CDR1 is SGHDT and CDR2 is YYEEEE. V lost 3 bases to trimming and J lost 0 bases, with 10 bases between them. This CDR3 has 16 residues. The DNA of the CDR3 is TGTGCCAGCAGCTATCGAGGGAACTCTGGGGCCAACGTCCTGACTTTC. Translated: CASSYRGNSGANVLTF.

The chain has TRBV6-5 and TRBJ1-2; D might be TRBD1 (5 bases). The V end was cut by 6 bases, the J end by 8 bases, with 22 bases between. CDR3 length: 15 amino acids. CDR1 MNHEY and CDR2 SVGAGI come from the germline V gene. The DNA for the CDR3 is TGTGCCAGCAGCCCGGCCATATTTGGGGCGCAGGGCTACACCTTC. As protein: CASSPAIFGAQGYTF.

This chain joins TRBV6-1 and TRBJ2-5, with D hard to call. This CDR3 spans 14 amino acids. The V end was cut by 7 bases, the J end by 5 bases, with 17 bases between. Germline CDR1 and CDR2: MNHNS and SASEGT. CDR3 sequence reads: CASTPAGYRETQYF. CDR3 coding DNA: TGTGCCAGCACCCCCGCCGGGTACCGCGAGACCCAGTACTTC.

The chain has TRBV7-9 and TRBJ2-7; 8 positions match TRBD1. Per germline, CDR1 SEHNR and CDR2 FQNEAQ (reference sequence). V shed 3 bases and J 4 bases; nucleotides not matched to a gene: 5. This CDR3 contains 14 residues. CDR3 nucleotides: TGTGCCAGCAGCTTTGACAGGGGATCTTACGAGCAGTACTTC. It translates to CASSFDRGSYEQYF.

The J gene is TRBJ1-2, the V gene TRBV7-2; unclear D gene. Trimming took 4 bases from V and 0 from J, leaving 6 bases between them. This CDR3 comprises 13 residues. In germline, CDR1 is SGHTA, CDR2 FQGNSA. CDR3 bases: TGTGCCAGCAGCTCTACAGCTAACTATGGCTACACCTTC. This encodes CASSSTANYGYTF.

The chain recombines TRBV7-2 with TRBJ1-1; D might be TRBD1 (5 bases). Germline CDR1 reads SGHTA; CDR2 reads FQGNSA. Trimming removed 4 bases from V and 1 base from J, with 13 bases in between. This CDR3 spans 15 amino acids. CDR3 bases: TGTGCCAGCAGCTACTTACTGGGGGGGAACACTGAAGCTTTCTTT. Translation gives CASSYLLGGNTEAFF.

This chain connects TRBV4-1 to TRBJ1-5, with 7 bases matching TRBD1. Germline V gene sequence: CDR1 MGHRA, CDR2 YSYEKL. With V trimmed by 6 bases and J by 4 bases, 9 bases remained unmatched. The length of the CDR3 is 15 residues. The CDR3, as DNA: TGCGCCAGCAGGGTAACAGGGGCGGTAAATCAGCCCCAGCATTTT. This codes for CASRVTGAVNQPQHF.

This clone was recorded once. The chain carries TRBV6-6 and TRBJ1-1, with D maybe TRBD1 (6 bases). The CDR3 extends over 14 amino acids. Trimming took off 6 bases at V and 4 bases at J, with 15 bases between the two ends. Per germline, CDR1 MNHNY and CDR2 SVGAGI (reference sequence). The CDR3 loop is CASSQDRWGTEAFF. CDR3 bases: TGTGCCAGCAGCCAAGACAGGTGGGGCACTGAAGCTTTCTTT.

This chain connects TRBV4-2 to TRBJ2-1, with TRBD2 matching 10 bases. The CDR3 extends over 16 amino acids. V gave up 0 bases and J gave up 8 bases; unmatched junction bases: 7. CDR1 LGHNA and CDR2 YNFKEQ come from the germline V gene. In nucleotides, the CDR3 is TGTGCCAGCAGCCAAGAGGTAGCTAGCGGGGGTGATGAGCAGTTCTTC. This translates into CASSQEVASGGDEQFF.

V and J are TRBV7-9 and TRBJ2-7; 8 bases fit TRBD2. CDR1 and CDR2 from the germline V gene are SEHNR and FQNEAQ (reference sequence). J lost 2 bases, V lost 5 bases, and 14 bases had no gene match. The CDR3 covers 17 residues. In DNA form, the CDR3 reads TGTGCCAGCAGCAGCCAGGCGGGGGGCCATATTCCCTACGAGCAGTACTTC. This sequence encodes CASSSQAGGHIPYEQYF.

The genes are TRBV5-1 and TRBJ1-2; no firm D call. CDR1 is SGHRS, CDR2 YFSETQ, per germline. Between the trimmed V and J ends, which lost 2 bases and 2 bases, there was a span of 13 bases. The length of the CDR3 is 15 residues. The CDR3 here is CASSFDPSGNYGYTF. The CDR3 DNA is TGCGCCAGCAGCTTTGACCCCTCAGGAAACTATGGCTACACCTTC.

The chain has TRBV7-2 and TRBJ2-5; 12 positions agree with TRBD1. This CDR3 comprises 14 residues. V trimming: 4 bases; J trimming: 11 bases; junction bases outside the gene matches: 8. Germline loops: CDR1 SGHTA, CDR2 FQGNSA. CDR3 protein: CASSSGQGALSQYF. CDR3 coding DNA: TGTGCCAGCAGCTCGGGACAGGGGGCTCTCTCTCAGTACTTC. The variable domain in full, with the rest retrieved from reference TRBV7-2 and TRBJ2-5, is GAGVSQSPSNKVTEKGKDVELRCDPISGHTALYWYRQSLGQGLEFLIYFQGNSAPDKSGLPSDRFSAERTGGSVSTLTIQRTQQEDSAVYLCASSSGQGALSQYFGPGTRLLVL.

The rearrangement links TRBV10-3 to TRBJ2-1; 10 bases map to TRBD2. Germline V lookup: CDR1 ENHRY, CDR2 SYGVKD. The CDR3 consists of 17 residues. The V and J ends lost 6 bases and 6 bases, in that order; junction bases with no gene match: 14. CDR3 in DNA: TGTGCCATCAGGACCCAGCGGGGGGGCAATTTCTCCAATGAGCAGTTCTTC. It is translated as CAIRTQRGGNFSNEQFF.

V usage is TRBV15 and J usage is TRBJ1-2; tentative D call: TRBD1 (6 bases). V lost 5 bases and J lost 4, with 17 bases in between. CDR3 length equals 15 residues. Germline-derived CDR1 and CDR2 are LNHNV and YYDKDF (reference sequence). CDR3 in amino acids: CATSPARTDFYGYTF. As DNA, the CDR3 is TGTGCCACCAGCCCCGCTAGGACAGACTTCTATGGCTACACCTTC.

DNA for the CDR3: TGCGCCAGCAGAGGTCCTAGGACTGAAGCTTTCTTT. Translated, it gives CASRGPRTEAFF. The rearrangement links TRBV5-1 to TRBJ1-1; D is unclear. Germline CDR1 reads SGHRS; CDR2 reads YFSETQ. Trimming left V 5 bases short and J 5 bases short, with 10 bases between. The CDR3 contains 12 residues.

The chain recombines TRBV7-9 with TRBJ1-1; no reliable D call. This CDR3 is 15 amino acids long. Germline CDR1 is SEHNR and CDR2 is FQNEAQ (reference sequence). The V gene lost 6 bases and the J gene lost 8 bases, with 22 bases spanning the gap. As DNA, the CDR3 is TGTGCCAGCAGTCCTTGGGAGTCACTTTCCAGCGAAGCTTTCTTT. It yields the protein CASSPWESLSSEAFF.

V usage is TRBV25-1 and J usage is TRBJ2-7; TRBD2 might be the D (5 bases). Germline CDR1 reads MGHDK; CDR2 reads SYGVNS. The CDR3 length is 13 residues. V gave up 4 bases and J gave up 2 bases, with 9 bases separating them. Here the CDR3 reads CASSGGSPYEQYF. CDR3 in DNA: TGTGCCAGCAGTGGTGGGAGCCCCTACGAGCAGTACTTC.

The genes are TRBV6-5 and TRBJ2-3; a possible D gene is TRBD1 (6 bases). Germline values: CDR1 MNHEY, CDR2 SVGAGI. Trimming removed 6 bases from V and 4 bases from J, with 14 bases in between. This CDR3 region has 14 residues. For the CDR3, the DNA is TGTGCCAGCAGCCAGGGGATGGGTGCAGATACGCAGTATTTT. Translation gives CASSQGMGADTQYF.

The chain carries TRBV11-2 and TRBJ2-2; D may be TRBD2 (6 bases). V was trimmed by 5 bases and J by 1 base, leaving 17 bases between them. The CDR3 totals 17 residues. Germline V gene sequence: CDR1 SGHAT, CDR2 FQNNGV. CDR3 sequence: CASSRILGLENTGELFF. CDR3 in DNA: TGTGCCAGCAGCCGAATACTGGGACTCGAGAACACCGGGGAGCTGTTTTTT.

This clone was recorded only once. This CDR3 is CASSIVGTGSYEQYF. The CDR3 DNA is TGTGCCAGCAGTATTGTCGGGACAGGGTCCTACGAGCAGTACTTC. The chain carries TRBV6-1 and TRBJ2-7; 9 bases match TRBD1. Trimming at V came to 5 bases and at J to 1 base, leaving 6 bases not matched to a gene. The CDR3 spans 15 residues. The germline V gene has CDR1 MNHNS and CDR2 SASEGT.

The CDR3 protein is CASSPHSGGGAENEQFF. In DNA, the CDR3 is TGTGCCAGCAGCCCCCATTCTGGCGGGGGGGCAGAAAATGAGCAGTTCTTC. The chain recombines TRBV7-9 with TRBJ2-1; 9 bases align to TRBD2. Germline V gene lookup returns CDR1 SEHNR and CDR2 FQNEAQ (reference sequence). The CDR3 totals 17 residues. The trim removed 5 bases at V and 7 bases at J, leaving 15 bases unmatched.

The CDR3 DNA follows: TGTGCCAGCAGTCTGGACAAGTACTATGGCTACACCTTC. It encodes CASSLDKYYGYTF. The chain combines TRBV6-1 with TRBJ1-2; D might be TRBD1 (5 bases). Germline assignment: CDR1 MNHNS and CDR2 SASEGT. This CDR3 region has 13 residues. V was trimmed by 5 bases and J by 3 bases, leaving 10 bases between them.

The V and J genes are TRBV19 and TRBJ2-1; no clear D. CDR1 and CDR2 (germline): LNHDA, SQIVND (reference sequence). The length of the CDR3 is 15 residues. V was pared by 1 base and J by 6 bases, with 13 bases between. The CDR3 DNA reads TGTGCCAGTAGTATAGGCAGAATTCCATCCAATGAGCAGTTCTTC. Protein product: CASSIGRIPSNEQFF.

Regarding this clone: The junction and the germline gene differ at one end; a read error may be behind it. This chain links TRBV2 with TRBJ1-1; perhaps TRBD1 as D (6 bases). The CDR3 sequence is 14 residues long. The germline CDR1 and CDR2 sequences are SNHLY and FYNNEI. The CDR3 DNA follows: TGTGCCAGAAGTGCAGTGGGGGCAAACACTGAAGCTTTCTTT. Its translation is CARSAVGANTEAFF. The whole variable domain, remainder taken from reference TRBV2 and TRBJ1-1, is EPEVTQTPSHQVTQMGQEVILRCVPISNHLYFYWYRQILGQKVEFLVSFYNNEISEKSEIFDDQFSVERPDGSNFTLKIRSTKLEDSAMYFCARSAVGANTEAFFGQGTRLTVV.